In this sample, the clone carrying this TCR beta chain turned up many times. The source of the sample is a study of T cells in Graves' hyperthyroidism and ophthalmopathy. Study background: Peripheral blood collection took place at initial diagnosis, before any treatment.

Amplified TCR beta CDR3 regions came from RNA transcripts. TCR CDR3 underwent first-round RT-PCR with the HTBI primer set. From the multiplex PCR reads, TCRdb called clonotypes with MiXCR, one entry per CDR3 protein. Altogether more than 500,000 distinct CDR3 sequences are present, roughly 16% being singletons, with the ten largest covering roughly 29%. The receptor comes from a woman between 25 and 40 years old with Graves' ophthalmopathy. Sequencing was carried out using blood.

The CDR3 sequence: CSARTAASSYEQYF. DNA of the CDR3: TGCAGTGCTCGTACAGCGGCTAGCTCCTACGAGCAGTACTTC. The J gene is TRBJ2-7, the V gene TRBV20-1, with D tentatively TRBD2 (5 bases). V was clipped by 5 bases and J by 0 bases, with 14 bases between them. Germline V gene sequence: CDR1 DFQATT, CDR2 SNEGSKA (reference sequence). The CDR3 sequence is 14 residues long.